The clone carrying this T cell receptor beta chain was picked up a small number of times. The entry originates in a study of blood T cell repertoires in COVID-19. The data were produced by immunoSEQ multiplex PCR, yet TCRdb's version contains in-frame clones alone and is incomplete. The top ten clones hold roughly 9.7% of a sample with around 130,000 clones, over 75% of them seen once. V gave up 1 base and J gave up 10 bases, with 8 bases separating them. Germline V gene sequence: CDR1 SEHNR, CDR2 FQNEAQ (reference sequence). This CDR3 spans 13 amino acids. Sample: peripheral blood. The rearrangement joins TRBV7-9 to TRBJ1-6; D is unclear. This TCR came from a man aged 40-49 years with active or convalescent COVID-19. This CDR3 is CASSLVSGSPLHF. The CDR3 DNA is TGTGCCAGCAGCTTAGTAAGCGGATCACCCCTCCACTTT.